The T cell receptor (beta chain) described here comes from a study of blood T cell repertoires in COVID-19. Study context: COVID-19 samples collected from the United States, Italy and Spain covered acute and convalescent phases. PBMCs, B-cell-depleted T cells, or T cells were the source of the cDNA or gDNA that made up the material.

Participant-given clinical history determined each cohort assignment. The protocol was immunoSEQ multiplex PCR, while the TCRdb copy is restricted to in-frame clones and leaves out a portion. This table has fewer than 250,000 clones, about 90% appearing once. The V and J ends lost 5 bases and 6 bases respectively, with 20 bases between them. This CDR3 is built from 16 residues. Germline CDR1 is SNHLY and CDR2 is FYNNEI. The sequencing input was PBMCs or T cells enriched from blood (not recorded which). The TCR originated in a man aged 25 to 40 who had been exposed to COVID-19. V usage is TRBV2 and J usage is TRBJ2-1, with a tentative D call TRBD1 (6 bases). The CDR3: CASSRGQFIGGNEQFF. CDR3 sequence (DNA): TGTGCCAGCAGTCGAGGACAGTTTATCGGTGGCAATGAGCAGTTCTTC.